The source of this T cell receptor (beta chain) is a study of OX40 agonist ivuxolimab in advanced cancers. As for the study in general: The patients received agonistic anti-OX40 (CD134) antibody ivuxolimab. Patients achieving partial responses numbered three: one hepatocellular carcinoma case and two cutaneous melanoma cases. Study-level points and caveats: Also present in some nonresponders was a low level of normalized T-cell clonal expansion.

Here immunoSEQ multiplex PCR was the method, and the copy in TCRdb shows in-frame clones only, minus some. The sample shows about 79,000 clones, around 90% of them seen only once. It was autoimmune disease history or systemic immunosuppression that excluded patients. CDR3 length: 13 residues. Germline CDR1 SEHNR, CDR2 FQNEAQ (reference sequence). V gave up 4 bases and J gave up 5 bases, with 12 bases separating them. Of note for this clone: As yet, its antigen is unknown.

The chain joins TRBV7-9 to TRBJ2-7, with D maybe TRBD1 (6 bases). The TCR originated in an adult with an advanced solid tumor such as melanoma, head and neck, liver or kidney cancer. This specimen was CD4+ or CD8+ T cells sorted from blood, taken in a trial of the OX40 agonist ivuxolimab. The CDR3 protein is CASSSGRGNEQYF. DNA of the CDR3: TGTGCCAGCAGCTCGGGTAGGGGGAACGAGCAGTACTTC.